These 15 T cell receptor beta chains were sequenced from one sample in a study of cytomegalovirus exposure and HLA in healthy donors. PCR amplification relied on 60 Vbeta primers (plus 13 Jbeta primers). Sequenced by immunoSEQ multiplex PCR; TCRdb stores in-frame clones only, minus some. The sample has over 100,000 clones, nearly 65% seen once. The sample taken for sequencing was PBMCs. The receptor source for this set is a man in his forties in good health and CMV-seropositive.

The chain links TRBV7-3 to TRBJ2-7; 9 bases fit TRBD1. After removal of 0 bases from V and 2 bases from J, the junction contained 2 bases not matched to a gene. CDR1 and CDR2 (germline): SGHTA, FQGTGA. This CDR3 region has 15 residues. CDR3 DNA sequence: TGTGCCAGCAGCTTAACCGGGACAGGGACCTACGAGCAGTACTTC. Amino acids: CASSLTGTGTYEQYF.

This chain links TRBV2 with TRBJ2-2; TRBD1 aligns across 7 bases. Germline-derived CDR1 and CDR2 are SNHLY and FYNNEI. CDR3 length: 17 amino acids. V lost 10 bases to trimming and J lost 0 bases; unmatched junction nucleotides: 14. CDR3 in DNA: TGTGCCACTGTGGGACAGACCACTCAAACGAACACCGGGGAGCTGTTTTTT. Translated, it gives CATVGQTTQTNTGELFF.

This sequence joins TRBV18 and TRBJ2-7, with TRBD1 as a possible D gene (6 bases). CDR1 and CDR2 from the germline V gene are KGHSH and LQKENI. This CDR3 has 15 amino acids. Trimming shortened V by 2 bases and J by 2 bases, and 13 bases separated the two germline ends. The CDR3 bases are TGTGCCAGCTCACCATCCGTACAGGGTACCTACGAGCAGTACTTC. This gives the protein CASSPSVQGTYEQYF.

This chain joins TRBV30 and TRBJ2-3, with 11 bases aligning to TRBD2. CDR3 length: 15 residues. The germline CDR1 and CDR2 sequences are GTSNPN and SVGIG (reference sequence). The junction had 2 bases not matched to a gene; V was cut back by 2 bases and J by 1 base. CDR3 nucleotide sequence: TGTGCCTGGAGTCCGGGACTAGCGGGCACAGATACGCAGTATTTT. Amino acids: CAWSPGLAGTDTQYF.

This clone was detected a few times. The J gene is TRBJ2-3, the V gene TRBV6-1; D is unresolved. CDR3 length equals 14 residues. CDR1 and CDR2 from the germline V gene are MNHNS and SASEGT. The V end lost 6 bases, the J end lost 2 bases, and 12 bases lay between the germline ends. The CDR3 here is CASRKTTTTDTQYF. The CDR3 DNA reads TGTGCCAGCAGAAAGACAACGACCACAGATACGCAGTATTTT.

The CDR3 DNA reads TGTGCCTGGGCGGGACAGGGAGGCTACGAGCAGTACTTC. Residues: CAWAGQGGYEQYF. The chain recombines TRBV30 with TRBJ2-7; the match to TRBD1 covers 9 bases. Per germline, CDR1 GTSNPN and CDR2 SVGIG (reference sequence). The J segment lost 3 bases and the V segment lost 5 bases, leaving 5 bases of the junction unmatched. The CDR3 consists of 13 residues.

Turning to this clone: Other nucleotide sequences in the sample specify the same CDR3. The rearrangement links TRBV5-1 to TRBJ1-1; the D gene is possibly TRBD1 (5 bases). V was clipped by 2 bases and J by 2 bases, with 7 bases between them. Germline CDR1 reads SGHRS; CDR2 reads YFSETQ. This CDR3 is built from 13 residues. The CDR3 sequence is CASSLRGNTEAFF. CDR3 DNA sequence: TGCGCCAGCAGCTTAAGGGGTAACACTGAAGCTTTCTTT.

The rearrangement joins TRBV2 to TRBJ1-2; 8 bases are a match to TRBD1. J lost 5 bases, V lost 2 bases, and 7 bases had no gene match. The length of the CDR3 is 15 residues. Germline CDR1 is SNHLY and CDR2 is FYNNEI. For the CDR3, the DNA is TGTGCCAGCAGTGAAATGCAGGGGGCTTTTTATGGCTACACCTTC. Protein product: CASSEMQGAFYGYTF.

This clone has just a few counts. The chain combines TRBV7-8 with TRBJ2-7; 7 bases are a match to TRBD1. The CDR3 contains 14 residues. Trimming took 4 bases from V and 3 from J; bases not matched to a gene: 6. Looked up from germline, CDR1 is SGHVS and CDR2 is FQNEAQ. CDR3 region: CASSSSTGLYEQYF. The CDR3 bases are TGTGCCAGCAGCTCGTCGACAGGGCTCTACGAGCAGTACTTC.

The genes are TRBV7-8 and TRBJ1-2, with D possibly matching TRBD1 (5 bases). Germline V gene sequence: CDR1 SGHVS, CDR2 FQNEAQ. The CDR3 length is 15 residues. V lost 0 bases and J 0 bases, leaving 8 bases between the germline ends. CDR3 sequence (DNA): TGTGCCAGCAGCTTAGCGGGGCCAGCTAACTATGGCTACACCTTC. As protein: CASSLAGPANYGYTF. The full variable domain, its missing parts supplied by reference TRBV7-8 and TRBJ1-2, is GAGVSQSPRYKVAKRGQDVALRCDPISGHVSLFWYQQALGQGPEFLTYFQNEAQLDKSGLPSDRFFAERPEGSVSTLKIQRTQQEDSAVYLCASSLAGPANYGYTFGSGTRLTVV.

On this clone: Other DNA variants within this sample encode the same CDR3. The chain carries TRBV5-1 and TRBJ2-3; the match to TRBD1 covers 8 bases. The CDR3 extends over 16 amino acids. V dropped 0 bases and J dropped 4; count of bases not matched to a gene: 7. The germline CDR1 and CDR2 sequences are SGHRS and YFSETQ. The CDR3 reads CASSLGRQGAADTQYF. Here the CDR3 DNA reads TGCGCCAGCAGCTTGGGTCGGCAGGGGGCCGCAGATACGCAGTATTTT.

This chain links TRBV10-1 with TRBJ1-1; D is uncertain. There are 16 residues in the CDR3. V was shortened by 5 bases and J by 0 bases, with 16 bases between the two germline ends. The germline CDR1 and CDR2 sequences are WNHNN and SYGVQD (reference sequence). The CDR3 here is CASSRSREALNTEAFF. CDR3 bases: TGCGCCAGCAGTCGAAGTCGAGAAGCGTTGAACACTGAAGCTTTCTTT.

In nucleotides, the CDR3 is TGTGCCAGCAGCAAAGCGGGAGTAGCGGCCCCGCAAGAGACCCAGTACTTC. It specifies CASSKAGVAAPQETQYF. V gene TRBV21-1 combines with J gene TRBJ2-5; TRBD2 is the table's D call, not checked against the DNA. TRBV21-1 counts as a pseudogene. The CDR3 is 17 residues long.

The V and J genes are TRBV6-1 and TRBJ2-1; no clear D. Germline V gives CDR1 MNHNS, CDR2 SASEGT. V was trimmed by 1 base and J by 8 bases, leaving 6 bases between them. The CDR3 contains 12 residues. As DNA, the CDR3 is TGTGCCAGCAGTGAAGTCCTCGATGAGCAGTTCTTC. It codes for CASSEVLDEQFF.

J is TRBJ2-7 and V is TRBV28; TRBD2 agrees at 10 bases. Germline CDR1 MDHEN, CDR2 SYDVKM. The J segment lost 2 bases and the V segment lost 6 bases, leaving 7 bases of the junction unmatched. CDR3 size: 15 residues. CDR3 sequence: CASRPSGRVAYEQYF. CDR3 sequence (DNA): TGTGCCAGCAGACCAAGCGGGAGGGTCGCCTACGAGCAGTACTTC.